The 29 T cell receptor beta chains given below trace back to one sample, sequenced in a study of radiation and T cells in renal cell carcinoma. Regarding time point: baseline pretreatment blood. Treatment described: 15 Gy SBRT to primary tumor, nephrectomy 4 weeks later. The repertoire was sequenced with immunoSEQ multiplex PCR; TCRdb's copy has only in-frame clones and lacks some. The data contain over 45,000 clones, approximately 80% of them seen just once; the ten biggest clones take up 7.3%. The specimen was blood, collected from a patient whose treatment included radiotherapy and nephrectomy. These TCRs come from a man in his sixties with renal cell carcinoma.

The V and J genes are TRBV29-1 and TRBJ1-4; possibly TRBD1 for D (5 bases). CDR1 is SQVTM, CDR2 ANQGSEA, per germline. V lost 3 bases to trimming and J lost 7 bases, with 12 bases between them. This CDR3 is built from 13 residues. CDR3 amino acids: CSVEQGVSEKLFF. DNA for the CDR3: TGCAGCGTTGAGCAGGGTGTAAGTGAAAAACTGTTTTTT. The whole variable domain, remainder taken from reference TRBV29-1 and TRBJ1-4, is SAVISQKPSRDICQRGTSLTIQCQVDSQVTMMFWYRQQPGQSLTLIATANQGSEATYESGFVIDKFPISRPNLTFSTLTVSNMSPEDSSIYLCSVEQGVSEKLFFGSGTQLSVL.

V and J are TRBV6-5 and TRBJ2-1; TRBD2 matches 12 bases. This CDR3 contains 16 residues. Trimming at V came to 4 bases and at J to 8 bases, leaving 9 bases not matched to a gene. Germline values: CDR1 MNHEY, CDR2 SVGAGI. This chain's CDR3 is CASSFTSGGSAYEQFF. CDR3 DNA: TGTGCCAGCAGTTTCACTAGCGGGGGGTCCGCCTATGAGCAGTTCTTC.

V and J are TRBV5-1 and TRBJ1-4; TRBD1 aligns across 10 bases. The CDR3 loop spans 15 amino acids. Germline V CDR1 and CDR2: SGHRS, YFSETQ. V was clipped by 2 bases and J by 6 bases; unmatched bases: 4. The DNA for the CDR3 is TGCGCCAGCAGCTTCGCCGGGACAGGGGATGAAAAACTGTTTTTT. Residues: CASSFAGTGDEKLFF.

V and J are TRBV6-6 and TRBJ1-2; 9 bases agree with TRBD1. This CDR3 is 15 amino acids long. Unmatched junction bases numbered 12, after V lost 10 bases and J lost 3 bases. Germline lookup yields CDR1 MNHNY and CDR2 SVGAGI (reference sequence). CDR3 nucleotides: TGTGCCACCGCTAACGACAGGGGGTTAGACTATGGCTACACCTTC. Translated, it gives CATANDRGLDYGYTF.

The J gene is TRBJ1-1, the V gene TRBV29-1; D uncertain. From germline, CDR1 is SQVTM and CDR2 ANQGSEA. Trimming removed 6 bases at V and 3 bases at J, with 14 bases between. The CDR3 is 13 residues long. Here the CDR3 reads CSVFTPRDTEAFF. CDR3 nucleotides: TGCAGCGTCTTTACTCCTAGGGACACTGAAGCTTTCTTT.

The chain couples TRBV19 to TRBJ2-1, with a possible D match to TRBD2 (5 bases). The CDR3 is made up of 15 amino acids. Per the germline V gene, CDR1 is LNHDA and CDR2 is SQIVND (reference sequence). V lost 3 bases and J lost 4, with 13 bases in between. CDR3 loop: CASSILALGYNEQFF. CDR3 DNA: TGTGCCAGTAGTATTTTGGCACTAGGATACAATGAGCAGTTCTTC.

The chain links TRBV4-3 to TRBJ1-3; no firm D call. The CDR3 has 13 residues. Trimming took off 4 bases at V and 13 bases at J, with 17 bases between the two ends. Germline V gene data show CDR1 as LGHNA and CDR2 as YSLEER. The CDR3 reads CASSPYGLSPIYF. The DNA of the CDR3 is TGCGCCAGCAGCCCATACGGTCTTTCCCCGATATATTTT.

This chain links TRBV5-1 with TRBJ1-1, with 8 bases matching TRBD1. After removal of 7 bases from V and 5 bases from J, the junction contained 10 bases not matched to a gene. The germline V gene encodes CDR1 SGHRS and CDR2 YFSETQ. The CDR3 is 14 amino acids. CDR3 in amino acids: CASGRTGLATEAFF. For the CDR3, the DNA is TGCGCCAGCGGTCGGACAGGGCTAGCGACTGAAGCTTTCTTT. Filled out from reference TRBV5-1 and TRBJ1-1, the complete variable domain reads KAGVTQTPRYLIKTRGQQVTLSCSPISGHRSVSWYQQTPGQGLQFLFEYFSETQRNKGNFPGRFSGRQFSNSRSEMNVSTLELGDSALYLCASGRTGLATEAFFGQGTRLTVV.

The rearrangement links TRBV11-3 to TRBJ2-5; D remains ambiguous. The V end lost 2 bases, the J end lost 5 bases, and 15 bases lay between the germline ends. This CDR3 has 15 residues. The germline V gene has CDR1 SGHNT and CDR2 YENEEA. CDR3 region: CASSLNGITWETQYF. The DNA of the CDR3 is TGTGCCAGCAGCTTAAATGGGATAACCTGGGAGACCCAGTACTTC. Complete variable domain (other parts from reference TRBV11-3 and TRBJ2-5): EAGVVQSPRYKIIEKKQPVAFWCNPISGHNTLYWYLQNLGQGPELLIRYENEEAVDDSQLPKDRFSAERLKGVDSTLKIQPAELGDSAVYLCASSLNGITWETQYFGPGTRLLVL.

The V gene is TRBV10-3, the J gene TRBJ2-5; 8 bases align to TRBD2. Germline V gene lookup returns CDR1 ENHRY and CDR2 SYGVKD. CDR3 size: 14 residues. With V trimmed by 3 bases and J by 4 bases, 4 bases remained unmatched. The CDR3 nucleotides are TGTGCCATCAGTGACTCTGCGGGGGGAGAGACCCAGTACTTC. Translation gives CAISDSAGGETQYF.

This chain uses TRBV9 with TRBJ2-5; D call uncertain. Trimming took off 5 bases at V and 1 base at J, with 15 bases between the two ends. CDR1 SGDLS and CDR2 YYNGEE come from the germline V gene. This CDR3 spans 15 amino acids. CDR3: CASSTPGPPQETQYF. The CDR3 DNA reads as TGTGCCAGCAGTACCCCCGGGCCTCCCCAAGAGACCCAGTACTTC.

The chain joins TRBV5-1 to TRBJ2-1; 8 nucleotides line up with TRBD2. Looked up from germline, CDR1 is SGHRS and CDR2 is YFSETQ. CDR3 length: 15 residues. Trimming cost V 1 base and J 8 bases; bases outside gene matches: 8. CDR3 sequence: CASSLYRGGEDEQFF. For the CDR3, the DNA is TGCGCCAGCAGCTTGTACCGGGGGGGTGAAGATGAGCAGTTCTTC. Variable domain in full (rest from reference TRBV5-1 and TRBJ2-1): KAGVTQTPRYLIKTRGQQVTLSCSPISGHRSVSWYQQTPGQGLQFLFEYFSETQRNKGNFPGRFSGRQFSNSRSEMNVSTLELGDSALYLCASSLYRGGEDEQFFGPGTRLTVL.

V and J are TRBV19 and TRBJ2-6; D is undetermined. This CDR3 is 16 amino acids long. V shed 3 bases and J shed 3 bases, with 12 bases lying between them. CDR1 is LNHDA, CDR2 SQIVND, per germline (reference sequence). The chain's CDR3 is CASSITGSGGANVLTF. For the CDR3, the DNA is TGTGCCAGTAGTATCACGGGCTCGGGTGGGGCCAACGTCCTGACTTTC.

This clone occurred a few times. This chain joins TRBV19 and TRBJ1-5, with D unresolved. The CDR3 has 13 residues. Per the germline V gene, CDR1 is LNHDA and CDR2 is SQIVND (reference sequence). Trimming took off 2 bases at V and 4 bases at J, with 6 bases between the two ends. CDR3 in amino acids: CASSILGNQPQHF. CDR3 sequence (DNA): TGTGCCAGTAGTATATTGGGGAATCAGCCCCAGCATTTT.

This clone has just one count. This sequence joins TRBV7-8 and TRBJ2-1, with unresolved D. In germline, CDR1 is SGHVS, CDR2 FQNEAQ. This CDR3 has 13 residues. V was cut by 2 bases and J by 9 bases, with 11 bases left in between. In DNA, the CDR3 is TGTGCCAGCAGCTTAAGTTTGGCTGTTGAGCAGTTCTTC. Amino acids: CASSLSLAVEQFF.

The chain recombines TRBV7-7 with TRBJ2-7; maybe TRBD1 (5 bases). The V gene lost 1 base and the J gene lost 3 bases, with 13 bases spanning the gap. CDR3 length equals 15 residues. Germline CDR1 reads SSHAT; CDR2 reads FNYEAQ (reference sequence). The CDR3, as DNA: TGTGCCAGCAGCTTAGGACCGGACACGGACTACGAGCAGTACGTC. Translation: CASSLGPDTDYEQYV.

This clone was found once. CDR3 bases: TGCGCCAGCAGCTTGGTGGCGGAGAACACTGAAGCTTTCTTT. Its translation is CASSLVAENTEAFF. The chain recombines TRBV5-1 with TRBJ1-1, with D uncertain. V dropped 0 bases and J dropped 1 base, with 7 bases sitting between them. The CDR3 spans 14 residues. The germline gives CDR1 SGHRS, CDR2 YFSETQ.

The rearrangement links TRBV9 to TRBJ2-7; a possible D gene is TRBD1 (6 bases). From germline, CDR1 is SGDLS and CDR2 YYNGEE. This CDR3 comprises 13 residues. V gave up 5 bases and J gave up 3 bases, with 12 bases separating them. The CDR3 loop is CASSGTPSYEQYF. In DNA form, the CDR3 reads TGTGCCAGCAGTGGGACACCTAGCTACGAGCAGTACTTC. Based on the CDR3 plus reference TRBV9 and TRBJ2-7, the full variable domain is DSGVTQTPKHLITATGQRVTLRCSPRSGDLSVYWYQQSLDQGLQFLIQYYNGEERAKGNILERFSAQQFPDLHSELNLSSLELGDSALYFCASSGTPSYEQYFGPGTRLTVT.

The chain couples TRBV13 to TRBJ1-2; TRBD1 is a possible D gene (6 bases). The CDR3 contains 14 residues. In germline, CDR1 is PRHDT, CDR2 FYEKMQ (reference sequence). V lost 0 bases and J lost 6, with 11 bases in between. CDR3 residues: CASSLGTGLNGYTF. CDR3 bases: TGTGCCAGCAGCTTAGGGACAGGTCTCAATGGCTACACCTTC.

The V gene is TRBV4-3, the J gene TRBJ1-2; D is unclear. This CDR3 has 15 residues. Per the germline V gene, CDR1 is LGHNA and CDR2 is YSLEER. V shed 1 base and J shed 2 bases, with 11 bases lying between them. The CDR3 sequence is CASSQGKSGNYGYTF. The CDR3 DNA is TGCGCCAGCAGCCAAGGCAAATCGGGAAACTATGGCTACACCTTC.

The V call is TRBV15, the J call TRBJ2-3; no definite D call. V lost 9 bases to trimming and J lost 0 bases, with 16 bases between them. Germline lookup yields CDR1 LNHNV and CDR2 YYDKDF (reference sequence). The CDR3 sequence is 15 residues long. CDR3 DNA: TGTGCCACGAAGGGTCCCCACGCGAGCACAGATACGCAGTATTTT. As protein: CATKGPHASTDTQYF.

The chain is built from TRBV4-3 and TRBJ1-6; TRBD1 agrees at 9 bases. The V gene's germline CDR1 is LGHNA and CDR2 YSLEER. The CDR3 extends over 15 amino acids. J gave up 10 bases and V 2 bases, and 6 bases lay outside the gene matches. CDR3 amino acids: CASSQSGTGRSPLHF. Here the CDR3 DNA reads TGCGCCAGCAGCCAATCGGGGACAGGGAGATCACCCCTCCACTTT.

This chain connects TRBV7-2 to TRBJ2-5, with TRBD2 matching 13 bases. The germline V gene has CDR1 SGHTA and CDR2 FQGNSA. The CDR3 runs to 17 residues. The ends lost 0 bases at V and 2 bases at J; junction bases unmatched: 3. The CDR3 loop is CASSLALAGGSQETQYF. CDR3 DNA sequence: TGTGCCAGCAGCTTAGCACTAGCGGGGGGGTCGCAAGAGACCCAGTACTTC.

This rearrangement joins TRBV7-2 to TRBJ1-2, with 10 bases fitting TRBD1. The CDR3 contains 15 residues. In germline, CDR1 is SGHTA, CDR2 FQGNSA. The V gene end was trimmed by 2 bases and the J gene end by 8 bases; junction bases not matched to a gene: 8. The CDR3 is CASSLPPGTGAGYTF. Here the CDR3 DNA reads TGTGCCAGCAGCTTACCCCCCGGGACAGGGGCCGGCTACACCTTC.

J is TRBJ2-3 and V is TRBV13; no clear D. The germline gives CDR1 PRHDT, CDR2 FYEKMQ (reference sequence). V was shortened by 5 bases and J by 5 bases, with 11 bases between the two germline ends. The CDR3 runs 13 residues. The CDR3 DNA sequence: TGTGCCAGCAGCCCCAAAAGAGGAGATACGCAGTATTTT. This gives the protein CASSPKRGDTQYF. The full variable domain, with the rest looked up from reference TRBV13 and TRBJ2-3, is AAGVIQSPRHLIKEKRETATLKCYPIPRHDTVYWYQQGPGQDPQFLISFYEKMQSDKGSIPDRFSAQQFSDYHSELNMSSLELGDSALYFCASSPKRGDTQYFGPGTRLTVL.

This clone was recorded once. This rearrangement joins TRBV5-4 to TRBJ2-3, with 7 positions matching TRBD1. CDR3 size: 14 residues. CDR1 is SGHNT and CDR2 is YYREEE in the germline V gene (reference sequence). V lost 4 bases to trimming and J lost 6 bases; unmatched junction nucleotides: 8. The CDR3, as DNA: TGTGCCAGCAGCACTGACAGGGTGGCGGATACGCAGTATTTT. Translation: CASSTDRVADTQYF.

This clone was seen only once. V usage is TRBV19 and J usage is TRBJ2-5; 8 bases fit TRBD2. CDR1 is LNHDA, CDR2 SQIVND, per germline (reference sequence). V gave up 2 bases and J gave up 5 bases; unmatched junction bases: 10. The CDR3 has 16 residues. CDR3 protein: CASSISSGGPWETQYF. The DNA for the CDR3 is TGTGCCAGTAGTATATCCAGCGGGGGCCCCTGGGAGACCCAGTACTTC.

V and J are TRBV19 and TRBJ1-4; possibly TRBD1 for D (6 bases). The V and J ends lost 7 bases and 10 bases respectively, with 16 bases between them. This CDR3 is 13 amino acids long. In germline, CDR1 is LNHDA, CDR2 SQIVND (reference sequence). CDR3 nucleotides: TGTGCCAGTAAGACCCTGGAGGGGGTAAAACTGTTTTTT. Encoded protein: CASKTLEGVKLFF.

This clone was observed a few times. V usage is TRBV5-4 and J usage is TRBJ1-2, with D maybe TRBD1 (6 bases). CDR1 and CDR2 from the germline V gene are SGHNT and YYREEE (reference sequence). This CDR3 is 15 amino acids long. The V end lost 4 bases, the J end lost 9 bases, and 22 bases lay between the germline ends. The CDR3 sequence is CASSLQTGPYISYTF. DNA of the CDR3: TGTGCCAGCAGCCTACAGACAGGTCCCTACATTAGCTACACCTTC.